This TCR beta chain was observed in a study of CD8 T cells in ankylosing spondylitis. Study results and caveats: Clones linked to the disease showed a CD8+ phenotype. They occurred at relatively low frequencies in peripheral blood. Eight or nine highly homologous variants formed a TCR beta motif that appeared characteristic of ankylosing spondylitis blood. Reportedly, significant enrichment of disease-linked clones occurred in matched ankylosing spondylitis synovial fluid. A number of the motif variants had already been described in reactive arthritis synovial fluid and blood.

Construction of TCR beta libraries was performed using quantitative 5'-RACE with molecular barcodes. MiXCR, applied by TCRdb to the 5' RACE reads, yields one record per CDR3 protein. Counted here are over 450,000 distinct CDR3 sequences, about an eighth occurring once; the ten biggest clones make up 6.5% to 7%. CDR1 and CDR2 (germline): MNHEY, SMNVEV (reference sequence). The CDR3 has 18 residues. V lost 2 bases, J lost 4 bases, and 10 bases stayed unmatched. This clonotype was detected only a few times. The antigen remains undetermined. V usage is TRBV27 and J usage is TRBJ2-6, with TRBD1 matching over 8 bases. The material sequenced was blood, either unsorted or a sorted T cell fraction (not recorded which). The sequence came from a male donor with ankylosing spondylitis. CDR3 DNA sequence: TGTGCCAGCAGTTTACTCCAGGGGGCGACATTAGGGGCCAACGTCCTGACTTTC. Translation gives CASSLLQGATLGANVLTF.